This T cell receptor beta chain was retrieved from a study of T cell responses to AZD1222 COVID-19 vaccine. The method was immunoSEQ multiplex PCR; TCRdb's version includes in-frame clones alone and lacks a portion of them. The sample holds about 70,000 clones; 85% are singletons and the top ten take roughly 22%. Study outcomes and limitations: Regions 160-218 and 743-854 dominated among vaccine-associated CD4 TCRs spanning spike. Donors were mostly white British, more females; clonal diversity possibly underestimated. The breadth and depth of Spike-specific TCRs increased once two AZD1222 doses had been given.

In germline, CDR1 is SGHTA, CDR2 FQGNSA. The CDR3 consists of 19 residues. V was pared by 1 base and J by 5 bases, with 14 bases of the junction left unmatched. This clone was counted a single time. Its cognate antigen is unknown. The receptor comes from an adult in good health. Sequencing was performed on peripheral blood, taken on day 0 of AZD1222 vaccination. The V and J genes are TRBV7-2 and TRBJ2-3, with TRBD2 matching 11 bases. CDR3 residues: CASSLDPPVSGRAVDTQYF. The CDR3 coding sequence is TGTGCCAGCAGCTTAGACCCCCCGGTTAGCGGGAGGGCCGTAGATACGCAGTATTTT.